What follows describes a single T cell receptor beta chain. The antigen is undetermined. The data are from a study of cytomegalovirus exposure and HLA in healthy donors. PCR employed 60 Vbeta and 13 Jbeta primers. Generated by immunoSEQ multiplex PCR, the TCRdb table keeps only in-frame clones and is missing some. The sample contains over 80,000 clones, 65% to 80% of which appear only once. The donors (healthy individuals) were bone marrow donors. Study-wide results and caveats: Indistinguishability led to the exclusion of some V segments, TRBV6-2 and TRBV6-3 included.

The ends were cut back, 4 bases at V and 3 bases at J, with 3 bases in the middle. From germline, CDR1 is LNHDA and CDR2 SQIVND (reference sequence). The CDR3 has 11 amino acids. The receptor's source is a female donor in good health and CMV-seropositive. The sample taken for sequencing was PBMCs. The V call is TRBV19, the J call TRBJ1-2, with D unresolved. The CDR3 loop reads CASSSDYGYTF. The CDR3 DNA sequence: TGTGCCAGTAGTAGCGACTATGGCTACACCTTC. Using reference TRBV19 and TRBJ1-2 for the parts outside the CDR3, the full variable domain is DGGITQSPKYLFRKEGQNVTLSCEQNLNHDAMYWYRQDPGQGLRLIYYSQIVNDFQKGDIAEGYSVSREKKESFPLTVTSAQKNPTAFYLCASSSDYGYTFGSGTRLTVV.